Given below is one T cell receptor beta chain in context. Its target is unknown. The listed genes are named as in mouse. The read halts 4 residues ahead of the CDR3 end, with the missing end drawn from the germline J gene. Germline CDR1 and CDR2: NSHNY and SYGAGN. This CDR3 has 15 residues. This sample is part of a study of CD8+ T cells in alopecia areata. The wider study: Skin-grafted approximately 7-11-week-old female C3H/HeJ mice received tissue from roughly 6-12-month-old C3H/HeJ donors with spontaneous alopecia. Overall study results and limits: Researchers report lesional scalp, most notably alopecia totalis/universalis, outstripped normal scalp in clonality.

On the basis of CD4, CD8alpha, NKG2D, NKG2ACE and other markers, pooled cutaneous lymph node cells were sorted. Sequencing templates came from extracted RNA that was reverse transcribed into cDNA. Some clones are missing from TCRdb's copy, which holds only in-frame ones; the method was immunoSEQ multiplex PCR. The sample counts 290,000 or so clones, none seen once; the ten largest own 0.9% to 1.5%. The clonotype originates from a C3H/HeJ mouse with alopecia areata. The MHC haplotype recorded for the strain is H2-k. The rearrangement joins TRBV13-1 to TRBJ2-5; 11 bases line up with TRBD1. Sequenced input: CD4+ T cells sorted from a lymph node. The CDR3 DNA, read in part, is TGTGCCAGCAGTACCGCCGGGACAGGGGGGGAC. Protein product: CASSTAGTGGD. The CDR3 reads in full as CASSTAGTGGDTQYF.